This T cell receptor beta chain was captured in a study of blood T cell repertoires in COVID-19. In germline, CDR1 is SGHTS, CDR2 YDEGEE. The CDR3 length is 16 residues. V shed 2 bases and J 5 bases; nucleotides not matched to a gene: 11. How the authors handled the data: Quantification of nucleated cells was approximated via reference gene primer amplification. The repertoire was sequenced with immunoSEQ multiplex PCR; TCRdb's copy has only in-frame clones and lacks some. That table gives V, J and clone size, and the DNA gave D and trimming. The sample shows some 190,000 clones, approximately 73% of them seen only once.

The source is a woman between 50 and 59 years old with acute COVID-19. Input material: PBMCs or T cells enriched from blood (not recorded which). The rearrangement joins TRBV5-8 to TRBJ2-3, with TRBD2 matching over 7 bases. CDR3 amino acids: CASSFGGTTRRDTQYF. Written as DNA, the CDR3 is TGTGCCAGCAGCTTCGGAGGGACTACCCGGAGAGATACGCAGTATTTT.